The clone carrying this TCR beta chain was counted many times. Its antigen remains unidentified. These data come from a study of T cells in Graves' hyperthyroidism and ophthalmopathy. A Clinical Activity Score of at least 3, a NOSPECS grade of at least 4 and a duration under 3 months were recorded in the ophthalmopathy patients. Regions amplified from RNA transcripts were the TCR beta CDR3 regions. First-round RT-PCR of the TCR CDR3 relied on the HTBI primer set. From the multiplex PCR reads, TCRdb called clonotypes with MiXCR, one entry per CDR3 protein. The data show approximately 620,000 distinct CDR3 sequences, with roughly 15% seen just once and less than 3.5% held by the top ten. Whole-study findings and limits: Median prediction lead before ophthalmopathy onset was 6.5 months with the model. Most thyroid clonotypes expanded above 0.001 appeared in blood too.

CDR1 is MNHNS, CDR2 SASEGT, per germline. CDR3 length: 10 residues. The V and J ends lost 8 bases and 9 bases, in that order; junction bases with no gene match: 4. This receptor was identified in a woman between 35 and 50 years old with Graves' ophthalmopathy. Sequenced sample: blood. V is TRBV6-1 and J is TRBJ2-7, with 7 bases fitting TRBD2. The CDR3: CASGTMPQYF. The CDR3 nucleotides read TGTGCCAGCGGGACTATGCCGCAGTACTTC.